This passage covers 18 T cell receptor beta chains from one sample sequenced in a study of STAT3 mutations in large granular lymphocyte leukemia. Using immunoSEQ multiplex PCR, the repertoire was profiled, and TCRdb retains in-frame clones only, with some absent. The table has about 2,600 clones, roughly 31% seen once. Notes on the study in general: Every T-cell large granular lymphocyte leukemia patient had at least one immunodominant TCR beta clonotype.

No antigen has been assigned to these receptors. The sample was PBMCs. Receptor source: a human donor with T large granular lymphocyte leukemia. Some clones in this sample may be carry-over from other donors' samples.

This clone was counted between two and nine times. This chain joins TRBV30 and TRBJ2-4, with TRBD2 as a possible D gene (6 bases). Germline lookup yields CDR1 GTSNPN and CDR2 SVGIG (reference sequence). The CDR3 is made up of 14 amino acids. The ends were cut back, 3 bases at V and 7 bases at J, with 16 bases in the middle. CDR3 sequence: CAWSPPWRANIQYF. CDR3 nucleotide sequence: TGTGCCTGGAGCCCCCCATGGAGGGCGAACATTCAGTACTTC.

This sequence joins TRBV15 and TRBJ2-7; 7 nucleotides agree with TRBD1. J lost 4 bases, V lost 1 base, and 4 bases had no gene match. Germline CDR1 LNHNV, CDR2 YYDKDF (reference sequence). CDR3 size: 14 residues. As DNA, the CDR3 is TGTGCCACCAGCAGAGGACAGGGTTTGTACGAGCAGTACTTC. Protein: CATSRGQGLYEQYF.

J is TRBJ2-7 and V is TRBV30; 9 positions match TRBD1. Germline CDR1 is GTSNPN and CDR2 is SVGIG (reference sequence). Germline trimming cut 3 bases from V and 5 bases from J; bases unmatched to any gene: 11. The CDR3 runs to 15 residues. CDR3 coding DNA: TGTGCCTGGAGAGCAACCGGGACAGGGCTCAACGAGCAGTACTTC. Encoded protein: CAWRATGTGLNEQYF.

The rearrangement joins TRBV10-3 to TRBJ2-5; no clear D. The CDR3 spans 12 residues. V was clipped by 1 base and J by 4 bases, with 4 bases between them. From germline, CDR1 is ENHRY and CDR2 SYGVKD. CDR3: CAISEYGETQYF. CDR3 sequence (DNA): TGTGCCATCAGTGAGTATGGAGAGACCCAGTACTTC.

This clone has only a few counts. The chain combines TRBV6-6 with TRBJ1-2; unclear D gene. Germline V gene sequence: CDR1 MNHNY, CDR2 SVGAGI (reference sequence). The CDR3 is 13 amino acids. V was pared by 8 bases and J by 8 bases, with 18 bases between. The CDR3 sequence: CASLYSGGGGYTF. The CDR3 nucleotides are TGTGCCAGCCTCTACTCGGGAGGCGGGGGCTACACCTTC.

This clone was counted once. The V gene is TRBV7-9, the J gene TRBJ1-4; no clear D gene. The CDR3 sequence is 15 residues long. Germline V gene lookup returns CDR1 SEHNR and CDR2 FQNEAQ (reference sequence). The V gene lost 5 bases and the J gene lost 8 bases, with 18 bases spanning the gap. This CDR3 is CASSPHSSPGEKLFF. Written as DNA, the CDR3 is TGTGCCAGCAGCCCCCACTCGAGCCCGGGAGAAAAACTGTTTTTT.

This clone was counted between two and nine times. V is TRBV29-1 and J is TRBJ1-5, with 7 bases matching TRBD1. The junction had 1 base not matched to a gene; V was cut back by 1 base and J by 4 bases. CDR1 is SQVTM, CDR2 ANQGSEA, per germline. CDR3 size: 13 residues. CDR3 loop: CSVEGGQNQPQHF. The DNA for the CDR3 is TGCAGCGTTGAAGGGGGACAGAATCAGCCCCAGCATTTT.

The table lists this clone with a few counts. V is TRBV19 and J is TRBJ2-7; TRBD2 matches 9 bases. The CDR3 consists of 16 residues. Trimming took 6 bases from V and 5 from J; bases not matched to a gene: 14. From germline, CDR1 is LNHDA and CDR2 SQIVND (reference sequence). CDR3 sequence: CASSSSGREGRHEQYF. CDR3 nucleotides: TGTGCCAGTAGCTCCTCCGGGCGGGAGGGAAGGCACGAGCAGTACTTC.

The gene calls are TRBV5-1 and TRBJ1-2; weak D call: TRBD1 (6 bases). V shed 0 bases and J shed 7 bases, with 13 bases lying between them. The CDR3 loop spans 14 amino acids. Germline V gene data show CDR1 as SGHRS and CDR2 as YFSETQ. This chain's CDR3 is CASSLVLRGSGYTF. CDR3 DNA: TGCGCCAGCAGCTTGGTGCTCAGGGGAAGTGGCTACACCTTC.

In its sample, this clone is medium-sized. In nucleotides, the CDR3 is TGTGCCAGCAGTTTACGTGGGGAGCCAGAAGCTTTCTTT. This gives the protein CASSLRGEPEAFF. The chain links TRBV28 to TRBJ1-1; D remains ambiguous. Germline V lookup: CDR1 MDHEN, CDR2 SYDVKM. This CDR3 region has 13 residues. V shed 2 bases and J shed 8 bases, with 12 bases lying between them.

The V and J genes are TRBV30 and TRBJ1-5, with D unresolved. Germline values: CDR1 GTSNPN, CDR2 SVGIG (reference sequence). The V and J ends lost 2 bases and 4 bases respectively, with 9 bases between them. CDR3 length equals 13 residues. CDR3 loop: CAWSMGENQPQHF. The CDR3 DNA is TGTGCCTGGAGTATGGGAGAAAATCAGCCCCAGCATTTT.

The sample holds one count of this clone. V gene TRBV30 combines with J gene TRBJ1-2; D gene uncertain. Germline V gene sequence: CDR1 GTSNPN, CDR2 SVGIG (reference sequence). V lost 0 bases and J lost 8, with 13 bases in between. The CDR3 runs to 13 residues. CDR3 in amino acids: CAWSVNPDPGYTF. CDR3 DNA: TGTGCCTGGAGTGTAAACCCTGACCCCGGCTACACCTTC.

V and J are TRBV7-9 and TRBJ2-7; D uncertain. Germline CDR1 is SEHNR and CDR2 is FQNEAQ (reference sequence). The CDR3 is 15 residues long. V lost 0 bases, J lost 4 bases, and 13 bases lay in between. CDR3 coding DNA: TGTGCCAGCAGCTTAGCAGGGTTACGATCGTACGAGCAGTACTTC. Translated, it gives CASSLAGLRSYEQYF. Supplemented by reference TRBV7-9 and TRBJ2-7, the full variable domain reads DTGVSQNPRHKITKRGQNVTFRCDPISEHNRLYWYRQTLGQGPEFLTYFQNEAQLEKSRLLSDRFSAERPKGSFSTLEIQRTEQGDSAMYLCASSLAGLRSYEQYFGPGTRLTVT.

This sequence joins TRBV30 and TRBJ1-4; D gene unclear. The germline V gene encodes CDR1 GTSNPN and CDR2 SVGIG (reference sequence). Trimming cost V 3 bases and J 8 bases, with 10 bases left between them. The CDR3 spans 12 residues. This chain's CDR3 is CAWRPLGEKLFF. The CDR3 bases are TGTGCCTGGAGGCCTTTGGGAGAAAAACTGTTTTTT. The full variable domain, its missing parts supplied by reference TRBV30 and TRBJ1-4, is SQTIHQWPATLVQPVGSPLSLECTVEGTSNPNLYWYRQAAGRGLQLLFYSVGIGQISSEVPQNLSASRPQDRQFILSSKKLLLSDSGFYLCAWRPLGEKLFFGSGTQLSVL.

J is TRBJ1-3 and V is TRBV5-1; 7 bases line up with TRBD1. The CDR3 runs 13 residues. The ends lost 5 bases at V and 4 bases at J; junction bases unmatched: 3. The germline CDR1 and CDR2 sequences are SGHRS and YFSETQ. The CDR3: CASRTGVGNTIYF. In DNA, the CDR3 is TGCGCCAGCAGAACAGGGGTAGGAAACACCATATATTTT.

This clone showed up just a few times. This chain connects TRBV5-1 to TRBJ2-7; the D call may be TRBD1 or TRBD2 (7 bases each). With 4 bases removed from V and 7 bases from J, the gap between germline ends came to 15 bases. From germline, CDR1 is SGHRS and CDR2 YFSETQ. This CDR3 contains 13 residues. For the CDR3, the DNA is TGCGCCAGCAGCCTCCAGGGGGAGGGAGAGCAGTACTTC. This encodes CASSLQGEGEQYF.

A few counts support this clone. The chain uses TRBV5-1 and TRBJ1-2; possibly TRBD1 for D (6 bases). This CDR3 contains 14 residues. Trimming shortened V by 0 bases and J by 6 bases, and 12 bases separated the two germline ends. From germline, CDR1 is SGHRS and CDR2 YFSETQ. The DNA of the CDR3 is TGCGCCAGCAGCTTGGACAGGGTAATGGATGGCTACACCTTC. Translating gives CASSLDRVMDGYTF.

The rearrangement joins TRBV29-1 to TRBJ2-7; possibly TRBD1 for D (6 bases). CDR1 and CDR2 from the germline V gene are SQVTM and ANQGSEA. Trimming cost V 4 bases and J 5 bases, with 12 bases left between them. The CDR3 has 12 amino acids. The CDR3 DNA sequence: TGCAGCGTTGGCCGGGCAGGGGACGAGCAGTACTTC. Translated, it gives CSVGRAGDEQYF.